The 25 T cell receptor beta chains listed next were all sequenced from one sample in a study of OX40 agonist ivuxolimab in advanced cancers. Produced via immunoSEQ multiplex PCR; TCRdb's table is partial and in-frame only. This sample carries about 60,000 clones, 86% of them seen once, and the ten largest clones take over 0.45%. This specimen consisted of CD4+ or CD8+ T cells sorted from blood, obtained in a trial of the OX40 agonist ivuxolimab. Every receptor here comes from an adult with an advanced solid tumor such as melanoma, head and neck, liver or kidney cancer.

The V gene is TRBV6-6, the J gene TRBJ2-5; a weak D match, TRBD1 (6 bases). CDR1 is MNHNY, CDR2 SVGAGI, per germline (reference sequence). CDR3 length: 13 residues. V lost 6 bases and J lost 4, with 12 bases in between. DNA of the CDR3: TGTGCCAGCAGACCCACAGGGATAGAGACCCAGTACTTC. Amino acids: CASRPTGIETQYF.

The CDR3 sequence is CAWRLSGYEQFF. The CDR3 DNA sequence: TGTGCCTGGAGGTTGTCTGGGTATGAGCAGTTCTTC. The V call is TRBV30, the J call TRBJ2-1; no reliable D call. CDR1 and CDR2 from the germline V gene are GTSNPN and SVGIG (reference sequence). This CDR3 region has 12 residues. The V gene lost 3 bases and the J gene lost 8 bases, with 11 bases spanning the gap.

The chain employs TRBV18 and TRBJ2-5; D might be TRBD2 (5 bases). CDR3 length equals 13 residues. Germline CDR1 reads KGHSH; CDR2 reads LQKENI. V was pared by 3 bases and J by 2 bases, with 7 bases between. In DNA form, the CDR3 reads TGTGCCAGCTCACCGGAGGTGCAAGAGACCCAGTACTTC. Translating it yields CASSPEVQETQYF.

The rearrangement links TRBV29-1 to TRBJ2-5; unclear D gene. Germline V lookup: CDR1 SQVTM, CDR2 ANQGSEA. The V end lost 1 base, the J end lost 2 bases, and 5 bases lay between the germline ends. The CDR3 contains 12 residues. The CDR3 reads CSVEVQQETQYF. The CDR3 DNA follows: TGCAGCGTTGAAGTACAGCAAGAGACCCAGTACTTC.

This clone showed up just once. The chain is built from TRBV28 and TRBJ1-1; D gene uncertain. This CDR3 has 13 amino acids. The V and J ends lost 5 bases and 0 bases respectively, with 7 bases between them. The germline V gene has CDR1 MDHEN and CDR2 SYDVKM. CDR3 sequence (DNA): TGTGCCAGCAGTCCATACATGAACACTGAAGCTTTCTTT. As protein: CASSPYMNTEAFF.

The chain joins TRBV6-6 to TRBJ1-6; 8 bases align to TRBD1. The CDR3 length is 14 residues. Per germline, CDR1 MNHNY and CDR2 SVGAGI (reference sequence). V dropped 4 bases and J dropped 11; count of bases not matched to a gene: 7. The CDR3 DNA follows: TGTGCCAGCAGTTTTCCGGGACAGGCAGCACCCCTCCACTTT. This codes for CASSFPGQAAPLHF.

The chain recombines TRBV7-2 with TRBJ2-2; 7 bases fit TRBD2. Trimming at V came to 3 bases and at J to 5 bases, leaving 6 bases not matched to a gene. Germline V gene lookup returns CDR1 SGHTA and CDR2 FQGNSA. The CDR3 runs 15 residues. The CDR3 reads CASSFGLAVTGELFF. For the CDR3, the DNA is TGTGCCAGCAGCTTTGGTCTAGCGGTAACCGGGGAGCTGTTTTTT.

The rearrangement uses TRBV23-1 and TRBJ1-2, with D possibly TRBD1 on 6 matching bases. TRBV23-1 is flagged as an ORF with uncertain function. The V gene lost 5 bases and the J gene lost 2 bases, with 27 bases spanning the gap. The CDR3 is 19 amino acids. The CDR3 coding sequence is TGCGCCAGCAGTTCAATCCTATTGCAGACGGGGGCCGGGAACTATGGCTACACCTTC. This translates into CASSSILLQTGAGNYGYTF.

The CDR3 sequence: CASIRDRGNTEAFF. CDR3 nucleotide sequence: TGCGCCAGCATTAGGGACAGGGGGAACACTGAAGCTTTCTTT. J is TRBJ1-1 and V is TRBV5-1, with TRBD1 matching over 10 bases. Per the germline V gene, CDR1 is SGHRS and CDR2 is YFSETQ. The CDR3 extends over 14 amino acids. Losses at the gene ends were 6 bases for V and 1 base for J; bases not matched to a gene: 3.

The chain joins TRBV6-6 to TRBJ2-3; 8 nucleotides agree with TRBD2. There are 11 residues in the CDR3. The J segment lost 10 bases and the V segment lost 4 bases, leaving 1 base of the junction unmatched. Looked up from germline, CDR1 is MNHNY and CDR2 is SVGAGI (reference sequence). This chain's CDR3 is CASSLTSAQYF. CDR3 bases: TGTGCCAGCAGTTTGACTAGCGCGCAGTATTTT.

The rearrangement joins TRBV5-1 to TRBJ1-6; D is uncertain. In germline, CDR1 is SGHRS, CDR2 YFSETQ. V was trimmed by 0 bases and J by 5 bases, leaving 6 bases between them. This CDR3 spans 14 amino acids. CDR3 loop: CASSLEQNNSPLHF. In DNA form, the CDR3 reads TGCGCCAGCAGCTTGGAACAGAATAATTCACCCCTCCACTTT.

J is TRBJ2-5 and V is TRBV23-1; D perhaps matches TRBD2 (5 bases). The better agreement between TRBJ2-7 and the DNA end casts doubt on the J call. TRBV23-1 is known as an ORF, though its function is uncertain. This CDR3 spans 13 amino acids. The CDR3 sequence: CASSQGEGYEQYF. CDR3 DNA sequence: TGCGCCAGCAGCCAAGGCGAGGGCTACGAGCAGTACTTC.

This chain joins TRBV27 and TRBJ2-7; maybe TRBD1 (6 bases). This CDR3 contains 14 residues. Germline assignment: CDR1 MNHEY and CDR2 SMNVEV (reference sequence). Trimming shortened V by 5 bases and J by 2 bases, and 13 bases separated the two germline ends. CDR3 in amino acids: CASSLQQGPYEQYF. The CDR3 nucleotides are TGTGCCAGCAGTCTACAACAGGGTCCCTACGAGCAGTACTTC.

This sequence joins TRBV20-1 and TRBJ2-1; no clear D gene. This CDR3 has 11 amino acids. Germline assignment: CDR1 DFQATT and CDR2 SNEGSKA (reference sequence). V shed 4 bases and J shed 8 bases, with 9 bases lying between them. In DNA form, the CDR3 reads TGCAGTGCTACCAGGAGCTATGAGCAGTTCTTC. It specifies CSATRSYEQFF.

The chain links TRBV10-3 to TRBJ2-3; a possible D gene is TRBD2 (6 bases). The CDR3 totals 15 residues. The V end was cut by 5 bases, the J end by 5 bases, with 17 bases between. The germline CDR1 and CDR2 sequences are ENHRY and SYGVKD. The CDR3 is CAISLNGASVDTQYF. The CDR3, as DNA: TGTGCCATCAGTCTCAATGGGGCTAGCGTAGATACGCAGTATTTT.

This chain connects TRBV7-2 to TRBJ2-1; TRBD2 matches 9 bases. The CDR3 is 14 amino acids. V shed 5 bases and J 4 bases; nucleotides not matched to a gene: 3. The V gene's germline CDR1 is SGHTA and CDR2 FQGNSA. The CDR3 DNA is TGTGCCAGCAGCCCGACTAGCGGATACAATGAGCAGTTCTTC. Protein product: CASSPTSGYNEQFF.

This chain joins TRBV5-8 and TRBJ1-5; TRBD1 is a possible D gene (5 bases). Trimming took off 4 bases at V and 3 bases at J, with 14 bases between the two ends. Germline V gene data show CDR1 as SGHTS and CDR2 as YDEGEE. The CDR3 is 15 amino acids. CDR3 nucleotide sequence: TGTGCCAGCAGCAAGGCAGGGACCCTCAATCAGCCCCAGCATTTT. Protein product: CASSKAGTLNQPQHF.

The chain couples TRBV11-2 to TRBJ2-5; possible D gene TRBD2, 6 bases. With the DNA end fitting TRBJ2-7 better, the J assignment may be wrong. Germline V CDR1 and CDR2: SGHAT, FQNNGV. The length of the CDR3 is 14 residues. Here the CDR3 reads CASSSRDASYEQYF. The CDR3 DNA reads as TGTGCCAGCAGCTCGCGGGACGCATCCTACGAGCAGTACTTC.

This sequence joins TRBV28 and TRBJ2-2; 10 bases match TRBD1. CDR1 is MDHEN, CDR2 SYDVKM, per germline. V was clipped by 3 bases and J by 6 bases; unmatched bases: 4. The CDR3 has 15 residues. The CDR3 loop reads CASSLVGTGAGELFF. The CDR3 DNA is TGTGCCAGCAGTTTGGTCGGGACAGGGGCCGGGGAGCTGTTTTTT.

This rearrangement joins TRBV9 to TRBJ2-7; TRBD2 matches 8 bases. This CDR3 is built from 14 residues. The germline V gene encodes CDR1 SGDLS and CDR2 YYNGEE. J was trimmed by 4 bases and V by 0 bases; bases with no gene match: 3. The CDR3 loop is CASSVELAVYEQYF. CDR3 sequence (DNA): TGTGCCAGCAGCGTAGAACTAGCGGTTTACGAGCAGTACTTC.

The rearrangement links TRBV6-6 to TRBJ1-2, with D maybe TRBD1 (6 bases). This CDR3 spans 14 amino acids. In germline, CDR1 is MNHNY, CDR2 SVGAGI (reference sequence). V dropped 4 bases and J dropped 7 bases, with 16 bases sitting between them. In DNA form, the CDR3 reads TGTGCCAGCAGTTCCCCGGGAGGGGGGTCTGGCTACACCTTC. Translating it yields CASSSPGGGSGYTF.

The chain combines TRBV6-1 with TRBJ2-5; the match to TRBD2 covers 9 bases. The CDR3 extends over 14 amino acids. Trimming cost V 1 base and J 3 bases; bases outside gene matches: 0. Germline V gives CDR1 MNHNS, CDR2 SASEGT. This chain's CDR3 is CASSEGLAEETQYF. Written as DNA, the CDR3 is TGTGCCAGCAGTGAAGGACTAGCGGAAGAGACCCAGTACTTC.

This chain links TRBV2 with TRBJ1-4; D is ambiguous. The CDR3 is 14 residues long. Germline loops: CDR1 SNHLY, CDR2 FYNNEI. V lost 5 bases and J 7 bases, leaving 14 bases between the germline ends. In nucleotides, the CDR3 is TGTGCCAGCAGTTTGGGCTCGCCGGCTGAAAAACTGTTTTTT. Protein sequence: CASSLGSPAEKLFF.

This rearrangement joins TRBV7-2 to TRBJ1-5; 8 bases match TRBD1. V was pared by 5 bases and J by 2 bases, with 5 bases of the junction left unmatched. This CDR3 is built from 15 residues. Germline V gives CDR1 SGHTA, CDR2 FQGNSA. The CDR3 reads CASSRTGRGNQPQHF. The DNA for the CDR3 is TGTGCCAGCAGCCGGACAGGGAGGGGCAATCAGCCCCAGCATTTT.

This clone was observed once. The chain couples TRBV6-1 to TRBJ1-2; no definite D call. V dropped 2 bases and J dropped 4 bases, with 14 bases sitting between them. Germline CDR1 reads MNHNS; CDR2 reads SASEGT. The CDR3 is 15 amino acids. The CDR3 nucleotides are TGTGCCAGCAGTGAAAATTTTTACGACATCTATGGCTACACCTTC. Its translation is CASSENFYDIYGYTF.